Presented here are 32 T cell receptor beta chains from one specimen sequenced in a study of blood T cell repertoires in COVID-19. Data came from immunoSEQ multiplex PCR; TCRdb stores just in-frame clones and leaves some out. The sample lists roughly 80,000 clones; about four fifths were seen once. Sequenced material: peripheral blood. The source of these receptors is a human donor in a cohort sampled during active COVID-19.

This sequence joins TRBV20-1 and TRBJ1-5; 8 bases map to TRBD1. V was clipped by 3 bases and J by 2 bases; unmatched bases: 9. Germline V gene data show CDR1 as DFQATT and CDR2 as SNEGSKA (reference sequence). The CDR3 totals 16 residues. CDR3 DNA: TGCAGTGCTAGTCACTCTGGACAGGGTGGCAATCAGCCCCAGCATTTT. Protein product: CSASHSGQGGNQPQHF.

The V call is TRBV5-6, the J call TRBJ1-5; 8 nucleotides agree with TRBD1. Germline V gives CDR1 SGHDT, CDR2 YYEEEE. This CDR3 spans 14 amino acids. The J segment lost 6 bases and the V segment lost 4 bases, leaving 6 bases of the junction unmatched. The DNA for the CDR3 is TGTGCCAGCAGCCAAGGACAGGGAGGTCAGCCCCAGCATTTT. It is translated as CASSQGQGGQPQHF.

This chain connects TRBV4-2 to TRBJ2-7; 10 bases align to TRBD2. The germline V gene encodes CDR1 LGHNA and CDR2 YNFKEQ. The CDR3 extends over 13 amino acids. Unmatched junction bases numbered 6, after V lost 3 bases and J lost 10 bases. In nucleotides, the CDR3 is TGTGCCAGCAGCCAGACCGGGACTAGCGAACAGTACTTC. Amino acids: CASSQTGTSEQYF.

V and J are TRBV24-1 and TRBJ2-5; 11 bases fit TRBD2. The V segment lost 3 bases and the J segment 2 bases; nucleotides outside the gene matches: 4. The CDR3 is 16 amino acids. From germline, CDR1 is KGHDR and CDR2 SFDVKD. The CDR3 loop reads CATSDTLAGGQETQYF. The CDR3 DNA reads as TGTGCCACCAGTGATACGCTAGCGGGGGGACAAGAGACCCAGTACTTC.

The chain carries TRBV28 and TRBJ2-3; D not certain. V dropped 10 bases and J dropped 7 bases, with 9 bases sitting between them. The CDR3 runs 10 residues. The germline CDR1 and CDR2 sequences are MDHEN and SYDVKM. CDR3 region: CATSTHTQYF. CDR3 DNA: TGTGCCACCTCGACTCATACGCAGTATTTT.

The J gene is TRBJ2-1, the V gene TRBV5-4; D perhaps matches TRBD1 (6 bases). The V end was cut by 3 bases, the J end by 4 bases, with 14 bases between. The CDR3 covers 15 residues. Germline V CDR1 and CDR2: SGHNT, YYREEE (reference sequence). The CDR3 bases are TGTGCCAGCAGCTCCCACCGGGACACATACAATGAGCAGTTCTTC. As protein: CASSSHRDTYNEQFF.

V and J are TRBV7-8 and TRBJ2-1, with TRBD1 as a possible D gene (6 bases). CDR1 and CDR2 (germline): SGHVS, FQNEAQ. Trimming left V 5 bases short and J 0 bases short, with 11 bases between. The CDR3 covers 15 residues. The DNA for the CDR3 is TGTGCCAGCAGCCGACAGGCGAGCTCCTACAATGAGCAGTTCTTC. Translating it yields CASSRQASSYNEQFF.

The CDR3 protein is CASSFVDRGDTQYF. The CDR3 DNA sequence: TGTGCCAGCAGTTTTGTTGATCGGGGTGATACGCAGTATTTT. The chain combines TRBV6-2 or TRBV6-3 with TRBJ2-3, with a weak D call TRBD2 (5 bases). This CDR3 has 14 residues. CDR1 is MNHEY and CDR2 is SVGEGT in the germline V gene. Trimming took off 4 bases at V and 6 bases at J, with 14 bases between the two ends.

This chain uses TRBV5-1 with TRBJ2-2; maybe TRBD2 (7 bases). Trimming took off 7 bases at V and 0 bases at J, with 13 bases between the two ends. Germline CDR1 is SGHRS and CDR2 is YFSETQ. There are 15 residues in the CDR3. The CDR3 nucleotides read TGCGCCAGCGGGAGGGGGGCATCGAACACCGGGGAGCTGTTTTTT. Protein product: CASGRGASNTGELFF.

The chain is built from TRBV9 and TRBJ2-5, with 10 bases fitting TRBD1. After removal of 4 bases from V and 3 bases from J, the junction contained 3 bases not matched to a gene. CDR1 is SGDLS, CDR2 YYNGEE, per germline. The CDR3 is made up of 14 amino acids. CDR3 protein: CASSHGTGEETQYF. The DNA of the CDR3 is TGTGCCAGCAGCCACGGGACAGGGGAAGAGACCCAGTACTTC.

The genes are TRBV7-9 and TRBJ2-1; no clear D. V lost 1 base, J lost 2 bases, and 6 bases lay in between. Germline V gene data show CDR1 as SEHNR and CDR2 as FQNEAQ (reference sequence). The CDR3 consists of 14 residues. CDR3 loop: CASSLDSAYNEQFF. The CDR3 bases are TGTGCCAGCAGCTTAGACTCCGCCTACAATGAGCAGTTCTTC.

The rearrangement uses TRBV2 and TRBJ2-7; TRBD1 agrees at 8 bases. The germline V gene has CDR1 SNHLY and CDR2 FYNNEI. The length of the CDR3 is 15 residues. J was trimmed by 0 bases and V by 6 bases; bases with no gene match: 7. CDR3 coding DNA: TGTGCCAGCAGGAGGACAGGGTTAGGCTCCTACGAGCAGTACTTC. This codes for CASRRTGLGSYEQYF.

The gene calls are TRBV18 and TRBJ1-4; no firm D call. Germline loops: CDR1 KGHSH, CDR2 LQKENI. Trimming took 6 bases from V and 3 from J, leaving 11 bases between them. This CDR3 comprises 14 residues. CDR3 sequence reads: CASSPVQANEKLFF. The CDR3 DNA is TGTGCCAGCTCCCCGGTTCAGGCTAATGAAAAACTGTTTTTT.

V usage is TRBV6-1 and J usage is TRBJ1-5, with a tentative D call TRBD1 (5 bases). CDR1 is MNHNS, CDR2 SASEGT, per germline. V was trimmed by 3 bases and J by 7 bases, leaving 19 bases between them. The CDR3 extends over 16 amino acids. In DNA form, the CDR3 reads TGTGCCAGCAGTGACGAGTTTAAGGGGCCGAAACAGCCCCAGCATTTT. This codes for CASSDEFKGPKQPQHF.

This clone showed up just once. This sequence joins TRBV11-2 and TRBJ1-2; D not certain. V lost 2 bases and J 4 bases, leaving 17 bases between the germline ends. CDR3 length equals 16 residues. CDR1 SGHAT and CDR2 FQNNGV come from the germline V gene. The chain's CDR3 is CASSLSMGGIAYGYTF. The CDR3 DNA reads as TGTGCCAGCAGCTTAAGTATGGGAGGGATCGCCTATGGCTACACCTTC.

This sequence joins TRBV19 and TRBJ2-1, with D unresolved. V dropped 6 bases and J dropped 4 bases, with 7 bases sitting between them. Germline CDR1 LNHDA, CDR2 SQIVND (reference sequence). This CDR3 region has 12 residues. The CDR3, as DNA: TGTGCCAGTAGCCTTCAGTACAATGAGCAGTTCTTC. Translation: CASSLQYNEQFF.

This clone is a singleton in its sample. The V and J genes are TRBV3-1 (or the pseudogene TRBV3-2) and TRBJ2-5, with D unclear. This CDR3 is built from 15 residues. CDR1 and CDR2 from the germline V gene are LGHDT and YNNKEL (reference sequence). Trimming shortened V by 1 base and J by 4 bases, and 13 bases separated the two germline ends. CDR3 amino acids: CASSQVPVRGETQYF. CDR3 nucleotide sequence: TGTGCCAGCAGCCAAGTACCCGTACGCGGAGAGACCCAGTACTTC.

The DNA for the CDR3 is TGTGCCAGCTTCCTCAGGAAAATGAACACTGAAGCTTTCTTT. Protein sequence: CASFLRKMNTEAFF. This chain uses TRBV28 with TRBJ1-1; D not certain. Germline V gene lookup returns CDR1 MDHEN and CDR2 SYDVKM. V lost 8 bases, J lost 0 bases, and 13 bases lay in between. The CDR3 runs to 14 residues.

CDR3 sequence: CASRGLAGDYEQYF. The CDR3 nucleotides are TGTGCCAGCAGGGGACTAGCGGGGGACTACGAGCAGTACTTC. The rearrangement links TRBV6-5 to TRBJ2-7; 14 bases match TRBD2. J lost 3 bases, V lost 6 bases, and 1 base had no gene match. This CDR3 contains 14 residues. Germline V gene data show CDR1 as MNHEY and CDR2 as SVGAGI.

The chain recombines TRBV5-1 with TRBJ2-5; 8 bases line up with TRBD2. Per the germline V gene, CDR1 is SGHRS and CDR2 is YFSETQ. The V segment lost 0 bases and the J segment 4 bases; nucleotides outside the gene matches: 8. CDR3 size: 16 residues. The CDR3 is CASSLAVAGGLETQYF. CDR3 nucleotides: TGCGCCAGCAGCTTGGCCGTGGCGGGGGGTTTAGAGACCCAGTACTTC.

The V and J genes are TRBV11-2 and TRBJ2-7; D is unresolved. V was clipped by 4 bases and J by 3 bases, with 7 bases between them. The V gene's germline CDR1 is SGHAT and CDR2 FQNNGV. The CDR3 runs 12 residues. The chain's CDR3 is CASSSRLYEQYF. Here the CDR3 DNA reads TGTGCCAGCAGCTCCCGACTCTACGAGCAGTACTTC. Using reference TRBV11-2 and TRBJ2-7 for the parts outside the CDR3, the full variable domain is EAGVAQSPRYKIIEKRQSVAFWCNPISGHATLYWYQQILGQGPKLLIQFQNNGVVDDSQLPKDRFSAERLKGVDSTLKIQPAKLEDSAVYLCASSSRLYEQYFGPGTRLTVT.

V usage is TRBV6-4 and J usage is TRBJ1-2; D gene ambiguous. Germline CDR1 reads MRHNA; CDR2 reads SNTAGT. The V gene lost 10 bases and the J gene lost 6 bases, with 15 bases spanning the gap. The CDR3 sequence is 12 residues long. The CDR3 DNA is TGTGCCATCTCAGTGTTTGTGGATGGCTACACCTTC. The encoded protein is CAISVFVDGYTF.

This chain's CDR3 is CAGGQGSVNSYEQYF. The DNA of the CDR3 is TGTGCCGGGGGTCAGGGGTCTGTCAACTCCTACGAGCAGTACTTC. This sequence joins TRBV6-6 and TRBJ2-7, with D possibly being TRBD1 (6 bases). The CDR3 is 15 residues long. Germline loops: CDR1 MNHNY, CDR2 SVGAGI (reference sequence). Deletions cut 11 bases from V and 0 bases from J, with 20 bases between.

The rearrangement uses TRBV15 and TRBJ2-2, with D perhaps matching TRBD1 (7 bases). V was trimmed by 2 bases and J by 4 bases, leaving 11 bases between them. The CDR3 contains 15 residues. Germline CDR1 LNHNV, CDR2 YYDKDF (reference sequence). The CDR3 DNA is TGTGCCACCAGCAGACGACAGGGAGGCACCGGGGAGCTGTTTTTT. Its translation: CATSRRQGGTGELFF.

V gene TRBV28 combines with J gene TRBJ2-1; tentatively, D is TRBD2 (5 bases). The germline V gene has CDR1 MDHEN and CDR2 SYDVKM. The V end was cut by 5 bases, the J end by 14 bases, with 19 bases between. CDR3 length: 13 amino acids. This CDR3 reads CASSGGGSPMEFF. DNA for the CDR3: TGTGCCAGCAGTGGCGGCGGGTCCCCGATGGAGTTCTTC.

This clone has just a few counts. The J gene is TRBJ2-7, the V gene TRBV3-1 (or the pseudogene TRBV3-2); possible D gene TRBD1, 5 bases. Trimming left V 3 bases short and J 6 bases short, with 12 bases between. This CDR3 has 13 residues. CDR1 and CDR2 from the germline V gene are LGHDT and YNNKEL (reference sequence). The CDR3 loop reads CASSHLGDGEQYF. In DNA form, the CDR3 reads TGTGCCAGCAGCCATTTAGGGGATGGCGAGCAGTACTTC.

The chain carries TRBV27 and TRBJ2-3; a weak D match, TRBD1 (5 bases). From germline, CDR1 is MNHEY and CDR2 SMNVEV (reference sequence). This CDR3 contains 13 residues. Trimming took off 11 bases at V and 5 bases at J, with 17 bases between the two ends. CDR3 sequence: CAGCKKGLDTQYF. DNA of the CDR3: TGTGCCGGGTGTAAAAAGGGGTTAGATACGCAGTATTTT.

The chain employs TRBV9 and TRBJ2-3; D is unresolved. The ends were cut back, 4 bases at V and 3 bases at J, with 6 bases in the middle. Germline V gives CDR1 SGDLS, CDR2 YYNGEE. The CDR3 has 12 amino acids. CDR3 nucleotide sequence: TGTGCCAGCAGCTTCAGGACAGATACGCAGTATTTT. This codes for CASSFRTDTQYF.

In its sample, this clone was seen a few times. The chain employs TRBV11-3 and TRBJ2-1; possible D gene TRBD1, 5 bases. The V gene's germline CDR1 is SGHNT and CDR2 YENEEA. With 5 bases removed from V and 7 bases from J, the gap between germline ends came to 9 bases. CDR3 length equals 12 residues. The CDR3 sequence is CASSTGMNEQFF. The CDR3, as DNA: TGTGCCAGCAGCACAGGTATGAATGAGCAGTTCTTC.

This clone was detected only a few times. This rearrangement joins TRBV4-2 to TRBJ1-2; the match to TRBD1 covers 8 bases. Germline trimming cut 8 bases from V and 7 bases from J; bases unmatched to any gene: 21. Germline values: CDR1 LGHNA, CDR2 YNFKEQ. CDR3 length equals 17 residues. This CDR3 is CASRKTDRDGPFGGYTF. CDR3 sequence (DNA): TGTGCCAGCCGCAAGACGGACAGGGACGGGCCTTTTGGTGGCTACACCTTC.

The chain combines TRBV6-5 with TRBJ1-5; 9 bases are shared with TRBD1. The V gene end was trimmed by 4 bases and the J gene end by 5 bases; junction bases not matched to a gene: 6. The CDR3 is 15 residues long. In germline, CDR1 is MNHEY, CDR2 SVGAGI. CDR3 loop: CASSSGQGRYQPQHF. The DNA for the CDR3 is TGTGCCAGCAGTTCCGGACAGGGGAGGTATCAGCCCCAGCATTTT.

The chain has TRBV5-4 and TRBJ2-6; TRBD2 aligns across 7 bases. This CDR3 has 18 residues. Germline CDR1 reads SGHNT; CDR2 reads YYREEE (reference sequence). After removal of 0 bases from V and 3 bases from J, the junction contained 9 bases not matched to a gene. CDR3 DNA sequence: TGTGCCAGCAGCTTGGGCGGGACTACCGTCGTTGGGGCCAACGTCCTGACTTTC. This codes for CASSLGGTTVVGANVLTF.